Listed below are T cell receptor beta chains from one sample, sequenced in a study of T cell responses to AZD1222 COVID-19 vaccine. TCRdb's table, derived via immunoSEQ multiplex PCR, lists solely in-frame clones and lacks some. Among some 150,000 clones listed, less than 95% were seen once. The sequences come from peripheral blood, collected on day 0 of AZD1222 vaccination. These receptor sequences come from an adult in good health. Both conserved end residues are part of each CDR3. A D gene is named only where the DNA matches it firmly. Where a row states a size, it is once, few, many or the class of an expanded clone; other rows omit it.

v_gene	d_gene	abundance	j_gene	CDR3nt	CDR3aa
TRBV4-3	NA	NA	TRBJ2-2	TGCGCCAGCAGCTACGACAGGATTTACGGGGAGCTGTTTTTT	CASSYDRIYGELFF
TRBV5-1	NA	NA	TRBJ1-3	TGCGCCAGCAGCCCAGTACAGGGCCCTGGAAACACCATATATTTT	CASSPVQGPGNTIYF
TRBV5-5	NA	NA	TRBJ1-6	TGTGCCAGCAGCCTCCTATGGGTGAGCTCCTATAATTCACCCCTCCACTTT	CASSLLWVSSYNSPLHF
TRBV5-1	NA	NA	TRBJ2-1	TGCGCCAGCAGCTCTGACTCTCGGGCAGGAGCAGGCAATGAGCAGTTCTTC	CASSSDSRAGAGNEQFF
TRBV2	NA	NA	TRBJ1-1	TGTGCCAGCAGACTAGATGGCACAGCTTTT	CASRLDGTAF
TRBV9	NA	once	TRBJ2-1	TGTGCCAGCAGCGTAGTCAGCTATGAGCAGTTCTTC	CASSVVSYEQFF
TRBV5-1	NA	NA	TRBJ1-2	TGCGCCAGCAGACTCATAGCTATCGGACGCCCCCTCGGAGGCTACACCTTC	CASRLIAIGRPLGGYTF
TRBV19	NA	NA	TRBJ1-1	TGCGCGAGCAATGAGGGGTGGGGAACTGAAGCTTTCTTT	CASNEGWGTEAFF
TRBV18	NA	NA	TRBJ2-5	TGTGCCAGCTCACCAAGGGAGTACCAAGAGACCCAGTACTTC	CASSPREYQETQYF
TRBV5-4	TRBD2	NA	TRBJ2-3	TGTGCCAGCAGCGTACTAGCGGGGGGCCGCACAGATACGCAGTATTTT	CASSVLAGGRTDTQYF
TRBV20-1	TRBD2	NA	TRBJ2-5	TGCAGTGCTAGTGTACTAGCGGGGGTCGGTACCCAGTACTTC	CSASVLAGVGTQYF
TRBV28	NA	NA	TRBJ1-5	TGTGCCAGCAGGGACAGTAAGGATAGCAATCAGCCCCAGCATTTT	CASRDSKDSNQPQHF
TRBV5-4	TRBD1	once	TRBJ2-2	TGTGCCAGCGGAGGACAGGGGTCTCTCGCGAACACCGGGGAGCTGTTTTTT	CASGGQGSLANTGELFF
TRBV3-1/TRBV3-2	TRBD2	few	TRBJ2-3	TGTGCCAGCAGTCGACGGACTAGCGGGGGGGCAGGTACGCAGTATTTT	CASSRRTSGGAGTQYF
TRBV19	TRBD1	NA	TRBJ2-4	TGTGCCAGTAGTATAGACTGGACAGGGTTCATTCAGTACTTC	CASSIDWTGFIQYF
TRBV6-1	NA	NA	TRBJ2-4	TGTGCCAGCAGTGATCTGGCCGCAGGGGCAAAAAACATTCAGTACTTC	CASSDLAAGAKNIQYF
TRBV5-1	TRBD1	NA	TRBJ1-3	TGCGCCAGCAGTTCAGGGGGCTTGGCATTAGACACCATATATTTT	CASSSGGLALDTIYF
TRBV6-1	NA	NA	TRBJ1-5	TGTGCCAGCAGTGAAGGACAGTTTAGCAATCAGCCCCAGCATTTT	CASSEGQFSNQPQHF
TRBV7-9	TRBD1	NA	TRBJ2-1	TGTGCCAGCAGCTACCTGGACAGGTACAATGAGCAGTTCTTC	CASSYLDRYNEQFF
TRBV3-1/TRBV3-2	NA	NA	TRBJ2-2	TGTGCCAGCAGCCTTTGGTCAGGGCGGAACACCGGGGAGCTGTTTTTT	CASSLWSGRNTGELFF
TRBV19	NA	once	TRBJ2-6	TGTGCCAGTAGTCTCAGGGCTGGGGCCAACGTCCTGACTTTC	CASSLRAGANVLTF
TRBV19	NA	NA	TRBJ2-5	TGTGCCAGTAGTATATTCGGGAGCGATAAAGAGACCCAGTACTTC	CASSIFGSDKETQYF
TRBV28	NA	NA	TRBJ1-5	TGTGCCAGCAGTTTAGTCTCTCGGGGGGATAGCAATCAGCCCCAGCATTTT	CASSLVSRGDSNQPQHF
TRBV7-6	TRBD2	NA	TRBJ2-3	TGTGCCAGCAGCTTATCCCTAGCGGGACCCACAGATACGCAGTATTTT	CASSLSLAGPTDTQYF
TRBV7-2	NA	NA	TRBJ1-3	TGTGCCAGCAGCTCCCAGGGGACGACTGGAAACACCATATATTTT	CASSSQGTTGNTIYF
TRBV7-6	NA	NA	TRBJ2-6	TGTGCCAGCAGCCGGGCAAGTGGGGCCGCTGGTTTCTCTGGGGCCAACGTCCTGACTTTC	CASSRASGAAGFSGANVLTF
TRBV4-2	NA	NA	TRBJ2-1	TGTGCCAGCAGCCAAGAGAGGGCCTTGAACAATGAGCAGTTCTTC	CASSQERALNNEQFF
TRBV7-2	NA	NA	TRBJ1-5	TGTGCCAGCAGCTTAGCGCCAGGGTTAGAGGACAATCAGCCCCAGCATTTT	CASSLAPGLEDNQPQHF
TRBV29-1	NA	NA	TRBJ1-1	TGCAGCTCCGTGTATCTCACTGAAGCTTTCTTT	CSSVYLTEAFF
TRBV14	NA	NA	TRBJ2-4	TGTGCCAGCAGTTTCGGACACCTTCGCGGCATTCAGTACTTC	CASSFGHLRGIQYF
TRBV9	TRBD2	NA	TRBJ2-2	TGTGCCAGCAGCGTAGACCCGGGAGGGCGATCCGGGGAGCTGTTTTTT	CASSVDPGGRSGELFF
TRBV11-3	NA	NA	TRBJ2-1	TGTGCCAGCAGCTTAGAGTGGGGAGGTGAGCAGTTCTTC	CASSLEWGGEQFF
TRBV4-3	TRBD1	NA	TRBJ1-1	TGCGCCAGCAGCCAGGACAGGGAGAACACTGAAGCTTTCTTT	CASSQDRENTEAFF
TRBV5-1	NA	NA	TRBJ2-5	TGCGCCAGCAGCTTGGCAGGGAGAGAACAAGAGACCCAGTACTTC	CASSLAGREQETQYF
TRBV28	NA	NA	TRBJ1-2	TGTGCCAGTGGGTGGCAGAACTATGGCTACACCTTC	CASGWQNYGYTF
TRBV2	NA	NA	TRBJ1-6	TGTGCCAGCAGTGGAGGGTGGGGGGCGGTTTCACCCCTCCACTTT	CASSGGWGAVSPLHF
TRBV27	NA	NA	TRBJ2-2	TGTGCCAGCACCTTCGTCAGGGCGGACACCGGGGAGCTGTTTTTT	CASTFVRADTGELFF
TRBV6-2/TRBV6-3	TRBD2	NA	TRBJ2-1	TGTGCCAGCAGTTACTCGACTAGCGGGAGTAGGGTGGAGCAGTTCTTC	CASSYSTSGSRVEQFF
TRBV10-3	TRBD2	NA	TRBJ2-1	TGTGCCATCTCCCCCGGGAGGAGGGATGAGCAGTTCTTC	CAISPGRRDEQFF
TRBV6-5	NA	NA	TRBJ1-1	TGTGCCAGCAGTTACTCGAGGCAGCCCATGAACACTGAAGCTTTCTTT	CASSYSRQPMNTEAFF
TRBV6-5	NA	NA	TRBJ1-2	TGTGCCAGCAACGCCATGCAGGTTGGGGGCTACACCTTC	CASNAMQVGGYTF
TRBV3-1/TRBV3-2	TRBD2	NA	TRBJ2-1	TGTGCCAGCAGCCTGGGCGGGAGGGCCTACAATGAGCAGTTCTTC	CASSLGGRAYNEQFF
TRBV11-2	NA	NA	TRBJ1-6	TGTGCCAGCAGCTTATGGGGGGGGAGTTCACCCCTCCACTTT	CASSLWGGSSPLHF
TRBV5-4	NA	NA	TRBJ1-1	TGTGCCAGCAGCTTGGAACCCACTGAAGCTTTCTTT	CASSLEPTEAFF
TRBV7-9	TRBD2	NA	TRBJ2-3	TGTGCCAGCAGCGTCGCGGGAGGGGTTACAGATACGCAGTATTTT	CASSVAGGVTDTQYF
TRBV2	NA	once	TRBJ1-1	TGTGCCAGCAGTGAAAGGACTGAAGCTTTCTTT	CASSERTEAFF
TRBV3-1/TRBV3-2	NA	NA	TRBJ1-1	TGTGCCAGCAGCCAAGATGATACGACTGAAGCTTTCTTT	CASSQDDTTEAFF
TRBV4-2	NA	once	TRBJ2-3	TGTGCCAGCAGCCAAGATCGGGCTAGCGGCACAGATACGCAGTATTTT	CASSQDRASGTDTQYF
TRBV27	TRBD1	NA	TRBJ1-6	TGTGCCAGCAGTGGACCAGGGGGGCAAAGCTCCTATAATTCACCCCTCCACTTT	CASSGPGGQSSYNSPLHF
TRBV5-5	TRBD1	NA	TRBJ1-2	TGTGCCAGCAGCCTCAGGCAACAGGGGCAAAACTATGGCTACACCTTC	CASSLRQQGQNYGYTF